This TCR beta chain is from a study of blood T cell repertoires in COVID-19. Using immunoSEQ multiplex PCR, the repertoire was profiled, and TCRdb retains in-frame clones only, with some absent. In the table there are roughly 150,000 clones, approximately 91% of which are singletons. Unmatched junction bases numbered 3, after V lost 5 bases and J lost 1 base. The CDR3 runs to 16 residues. CDR1 and CDR2 from the germline V gene are SGHVS and FNYEAQ. V and J are TRBV7-6 and TRBJ1-6; 9 bases map to TRBD1. The receptor comes from a woman in her seventies with acute or convalescent COVID-19. The specimen sequenced was peripheral blood. The DNA for the CDR3 is TGTGCCAGCAGCCTCGGGACAGGGTCCTATAATTCACCCCTCCACTTT. It yields the protein CASSLGTGSYNSPLHF. Looking up the rest from reference TRBV7-6 and TRBJ1-6 gives the full variable domain: GAGVSQSPRYKVTKRGQDVALRCDPISGHVSLYWYRQALGQGPEFLTYFNYEAQQDKSGLPNDRFSAERPEGSISTLTIQRTEQRDSAMYRCASSLGTGSYNSPLHFGNGTRLTVT.